This TCR beta chain was recorded in a study of monozygotic twins with inflammatory bowel disease. Germline CDR1 MNHNS, CDR2 SASEGT. This CDR3 has 15 amino acids. TCRdb processed the 5' RACE reads again and assigns one entry to each CDR3 protein, with no DNA. The table for this sample gives around 370,000 distinct CDR3 sequences. The V and J genes are TRBV6-1 and TRBJ1-3. The sequencing sample was made of blood. This clonotype was obtained from a human donor with ulcerative colitis or Crohn's disease, or a healthy co-twin of an affected twin (not recorded which). CDR3 region: CASRVDGTSGNTIYF.